The 27 T cell receptor beta chains listed next were all sequenced from one sample in a study of cytomegalovirus exposure and HLA in healthy donors. PCR amplification relied on 60 Vbeta primers (plus 13 Jbeta primers). Using immunoSEQ multiplex PCR, the repertoire was profiled, and TCRdb retains in-frame clones only, with some absent. This table has some 200,000 clones, roughly 13% appearing once. Input material: PBMCs. These TCRs come from a man aged 45-65 years in good health and CMV-seropositive.

The CDR3 bases are TGTGCCAGCAGCCAAGGACAGGGGTTGGGAGATACGCAGTATTTT. This sequence encodes CASSQGQGLGDTQYF. V and J are TRBV5-6 and TRBJ2-3; the match to TRBD1 covers 9 bases. This CDR3 region has 15 residues. From germline, CDR1 is SGHDT and CDR2 YYEEEE. V shed 4 bases and J 5 bases; nucleotides not matched to a gene: 8.

This chain joins TRBV12-5 and TRBJ2-1, with 8 bases that match TRBD1. The germline CDR1 and CDR2 sequences are LGHNT and FRNRAP. The ends lost 4 bases at V and 10 bases at J; junction bases unmatched: 6. The CDR3 consists of 13 residues. CDR3 protein: CASGSLDREEQFF. In DNA form, the CDR3 reads TGTGCTAGTGGTTCCCTGGACAGGGAGGAGCAGTTCTTC.

This clone was found a few times. This chain links TRBV7-9 with TRBJ2-2, with 8 bases fitting TRBD1. This CDR3 is 14 amino acids long. CDR1 is SEHNR and CDR2 is FQNEAQ in the germline V gene (reference sequence). V was clipped by 5 bases and J by 6 bases; unmatched bases: 5. The CDR3 sequence: CASSIGTGAGELFF. The CDR3 coding sequence is TGTGCCAGCAGCATCGGGACAGGCGCCGGGGAGCTGTTTTTT.

The chain carries TRBV5-6 and TRBJ2-5; 8 nucleotides line up with TRBD1. Germline loops: CDR1 SGHDT, CDR2 YYEEEE. Germline trimming cut 2 bases from V and 2 bases from J; bases unmatched to any gene: 5. The CDR3 sequence is 15 residues long. The CDR3 DNA sequence: TGTGCCAGCAGCTTTGGGGACAGGCTACAAGAGACCCAGTACTTC. Translated, it gives CASSFGDRLQETQYF.

This clone occurred a few times. The J gene is TRBJ1-6, the V gene TRBV6-5; D perhaps matches TRBD1 (5 bases). This CDR3 has 14 amino acids. V was shortened by 6 bases and J by 7 bases, with 13 bases between the two germline ends. Looked up from germline, CDR1 is MNHEY and CDR2 is SVGAGI. The CDR3 coding sequence is TGTGCCAGCAGCCCGGCCGGGGGAAATTCACCCCTCCACTTT. Translating it yields CASSPAGGNSPLHF.

In this sample, this clone turned up a few times. The rearrangement uses TRBV19 and TRBJ2-3; D possibly corresponds to TRBD2 (7 bases). The germline gives CDR1 LNHDA, CDR2 SQIVND (reference sequence). This CDR3 contains 15 residues. Deletions cut 5 bases from V and 7 bases from J, with 19 bases between. The CDR3 DNA is TGTGCCAGTAGTGCCGCGGGGGCACGCACGTATACGCAGTATTTT. Amino acids: CASSAAGARTYTQYF. The variable domain in full, completed from reference TRBV19 and TRBJ2-3, reads DGGITQSPKYLFRKEGQNVTLSCEQNLNHDAMYWYRQDPGQGLRLIYYSQIVNDFQKGDIAEGYSVSREKKESFPLTVTSAQKNPTAFYLCASSAAGARTYTQYFGPGTRLTVL.

This clone was counted between two and nine times. The V gene is TRBV15, the J gene TRBJ1-2, with a weak D call TRBD1 (5 bases). CDR3 length equals 14 residues. From germline, CDR1 is LNHNV and CDR2 YYDKDF (reference sequence). Trimming shortened V by 0 bases and J by 5 bases, and 10 bases separated the two germline ends. The CDR3 DNA reads as TGTGCCACCAGCAGAGATGGCCAGGGATATGGCTACACCTTC. Amino acids: CATSRDGQGYGYTF.

This clone was seen only a few times. The chain is built from TRBV4-3 and TRBJ1-2; perhaps TRBD1 as D (6 bases). V dropped 0 bases and J dropped 8 bases, with 10 bases sitting between them. CDR1 and CDR2 (germline): LGHNA, YSLEER. This CDR3 is 13 amino acids long. CDR3 DNA sequence: TGCGCCAGCAGCCAAGATCCGACAGGAGGCTACACCTTC. Protein: CASSQDPTGGYTF.

The sample holds a few counts of this clone. This sequence joins TRBV9 and TRBJ2-5; 8 bases fit TRBD2. With 1 base clipped from V and 1 base from J, the junction kept 3 bases outside the gene matches. Looked up from germline, CDR1 is SGDLS and CDR2 is YYNGEE. The length of the CDR3 is 15 residues. CDR3 in DNA: TGTGCCAGCAGCGTAAGGAGCGGGGGCCAAGAGACCCAGTACTTC. It translates to CASSVRSGGQETQYF.

The gene calls are TRBV9 and TRBJ2-5; D is perhaps TRBD2 (5 bases). Germline CDR1 reads SGDLS; CDR2 reads YYNGEE. This CDR3 region has 13 residues. V lost 4 bases and J lost 1, with 8 bases in between. CDR3 sequence reads: CASSRDLQETQYF. CDR3 in DNA: TGTGCCAGCAGCCGGGATCTCCAAGAGACCCAGTACTTC.

This clone was counted a few times. The chain carries TRBV15 and TRBJ2-5; D may be TRBD1 (5 bases). Germline V CDR1 and CDR2: LNHNV, YYDKDF (reference sequence). Deletions cut 0 bases from V and 5 bases from J, with 7 bases between. The CDR3 has 13 amino acids. This chain's CDR3 is CATSRDRAETQYF. The CDR3 DNA reads TGTGCCACCAGCAGAGACAGGGCGGAGACCCAGTACTTC.

This clone was picked up many times. This chain uses TRBV4-3 with TRBJ1-5; D uncertain. The V end lost 0 bases, the J end lost 9 bases, and 9 bases lay between the germline ends. Germline lookup yields CDR1 LGHNA and CDR2 YSLEER. The CDR3 totals 13 residues. The CDR3 bases are TGCGCCAGCAGCCAAGATTGGGCCCGGCCCCAGCATTTT. This gives the protein CASSQDWARPQHF.

This clone occurred a few times. The chain has TRBV27 and TRBJ2-7, with 7 nucleotides matching TRBD1. V gave up 5 bases and J gave up 7 bases; unmatched junction bases: 11. Per germline, CDR1 MNHEY and CDR2 SMNVEV (reference sequence). CDR3 length: 14 residues. CDR3 loop: CASSATGPLEEQYF. The CDR3 DNA is TGTGCCAGCAGTGCGACAGGGCCCCTCGAAGAGCAGTACTTC.

This clone was found a few times. The V gene is TRBV5-1, the J gene TRBJ2-3; 13 bases map to TRBD2. With V trimmed by 3 bases and J by 5 bases, 3 bases remained unmatched. The CDR3 has 15 amino acids. Germline CDR1 reads SGHRS; CDR2 reads YFSETQ. CDR3 region: CASSWTSGGGDTQYF. Here the CDR3 DNA reads TGCGCCAGCAGCTGGACTAGCGGGGGTGGAGATACGCAGTATTTT. Combining the CDR3 with reference TRBV5-1 and TRBJ2-3 gives the whole variable domain KAGVTQTPRYLIKTRGQQVTLSCSPISGHRSVSWYQQTPGQGLQFLFEYFSETQRNKGNFPGRFSGRQFSNSRSEMNVSTLELGDSALYLCASSWTSGGGDTQYFGPGTRLTVL.

The table lists this clone with a few counts. This chain joins TRBV9 and TRBJ2-5; 10 nucleotides line up with TRBD2. This CDR3 is built from 16 residues. Germline V CDR1 and CDR2: SGDLS, YYNGEE. J gave up 1 base and V 0 bases, and 3 bases lay outside the gene matches. The CDR3 is CASSVAPSGGQETQYF. The CDR3 nucleotides are TGTGCCAGCAGCGTAGCGCCTAGCGGGGGCCAAGAGACCCAGTACTTC.

The chain combines TRBV2 with TRBJ2-2; tentative D call: TRBD1 (6 bases). CDR1 and CDR2 from the germline V gene are SNHLY and FYNNEI. V lost 6 bases and J lost 4, with 18 bases in between. CDR3 length equals 16 residues. The CDR3 nucleotides are TGTGCCAGCAGGGAGACAGGAATAGAGGCCACCGGGGAGCTGTTTTTT. Its protein product is CASRETGIEATGELFF.

The sample holds a few counts of this clone. The chain couples TRBV6-6 to TRBJ2-6, with 10 bases that match TRBD2. This CDR3 has 15 amino acids. The germline V gene has CDR1 MNHNY and CDR2 SVGAGI (reference sequence). The V segment lost 7 bases and the J segment 4 bases; nucleotides outside the gene matches: 4. The CDR3: CASMLAGVGANVLTF. CDR3 bases: TGTGCCAGCATGCTAGCGGGGGTAGGGGCCAACGTCCTGACTTTC.

This clone has a handful of counts. This chain links TRBV29-1 with TRBJ2-3; TRBD2 matches at 14 bases. Germline lookup yields CDR1 SQVTM and CDR2 ANQGSEA. Losses at the gene ends were 6 bases for V and 0 bases for J; bases not matched to a gene: 5. The CDR3 spans 16 residues. The chain's CDR3 is CSVVGTSGGSTDTQYF. CDR3 coding DNA: TGCAGCGTAGTTGGGACTAGCGGGGGTAGCACAGATACGCAGTATTTT.

V usage is TRBV6-1 and J usage is TRBJ1-1; 8 bases map to TRBD1. This CDR3 comprises 19 residues. V shed 0 bases and J 3 bases; nucleotides not matched to a gene: 15. Germline lookup yields CDR1 MNHNS and CDR2 SASEGT. CDR3 DNA sequence: TGTGCCAGCAGTGAAGCAACGGCAGGGGGCGTAGGAATGGACACTGAAGCTTTCTTT. This translates into CASSEATAGGVGMDTEAFF.

The V call is TRBV5-6, the J call TRBJ2-5; TRBD2 aligns across 11 bases. The CDR3 runs to 16 residues. The V gene's germline CDR1 is SGHDT and CDR2 YYEEEE. The J segment lost 2 bases and the V segment lost 4 bases, leaving 7 bases of the junction unmatched. The CDR3 loop is CASSLGLAGIQETQYF. The CDR3 bases are TGTGCCAGCAGCCTAGGACTAGCGGGCATACAAGAGACCCAGTACTTC.

The CDR3, as DNA: TGTGCCAGCAGCCCCGGACTAGCGGGGGGCACAGATACGCAGTATTTT. Protein sequence: CASSPGLAGGTDTQYF. The V gene is TRBV7-2, the J gene TRBJ2-3, with 13 positions matching TRBD2. The CDR3 is 16 residues long. The V segment lost 5 bases and the J segment 1 base; nucleotides outside the gene matches: 3. The germline gives CDR1 SGHTA, CDR2 FQGNSA.

This clone came up a few times. The CDR3 region is CASSSGDRGGTDTQYF. In DNA, the CDR3 is TGTGCCAGCAGCTCGGGGGACAGGGGCGGCACAGATACGCAGTATTTT. The chain uses TRBV5-4 and TRBJ2-3, with 10 nucleotides matching TRBD1. The J segment lost 1 base and the V segment lost 3 bases, leaving 5 bases of the junction unmatched. This CDR3 has 16 residues. Germline V CDR1 and CDR2: SGHNT, YYREEE (reference sequence).

The chain is built from TRBV7-2 and TRBJ2-5; no reliable D call. Germline V gene sequence: CDR1 SGHTA, CDR2 FQGNSA. The CDR3 sequence is 13 residues long. Trimming shortened V by 2 bases and J by 2 bases, and 6 bases separated the two germline ends. The CDR3 nucleotides are TGTGCCAGCAGCTTAATGACACAAGAGACCCAGTACTTC. This codes for CASSLMTQETQYF. Full variable domain (rest looked up from reference TRBV7-2 and TRBJ2-5): GAGVSQSPSNKVTEKGKDVELRCDPISGHTALYWYRQSLGQGLEFLIYFQGNSAPDKSGLPSDRFSAERTGGSVSTLTIQRTQQEDSAVYLCASSLMTQETQYFGPGTRLLVL.

CDR3 loop: CASSWGGNQPQHF. DNA for the CDR3: TGTGCCAGCAGCTGGGGGGGAAATCAGCCCCAGCATTTT. The chain combines TRBV7-9 with TRBJ1-5; tentatively, D is TRBD1 (5 bases). CDR3 length: 13 residues. Germline CDR1 SEHNR, CDR2 FQNEAQ (reference sequence). Trimming removed 4 bases from V and 4 bases from J, with 8 bases in between.

The rearrangement uses TRBV19 and TRBJ1-5; the D gene is possibly TRBD1 (6 bases). CDR1 is LNHDA and CDR2 is SQIVND in the germline V gene (reference sequence). The CDR3 extends over 15 amino acids. The V end was cut by 2 bases, the J end by 3 bases, with 11 bases between. Written as DNA, the CDR3 is TGTGCCAGTAGTATACGGGGGGGGCCCAATCAGCCCCAGCATTTT. Translated, it gives CASSIRGGPNQPQHF.

The V gene is TRBV6-5, the J gene TRBJ1-6; D is undetermined. Trimming cost V 2 bases and J 4 bases, with 6 bases left between them. The CDR3 is 14 residues long. CDR1 is MNHEY, CDR2 SVGAGI, per germline. CDR3 residues: CASSYGRYNSPLHF. The CDR3 DNA sequence: TGTGCCAGCAGTTACGGTCGGTATAATTCACCCCTCCACTTT.

This clone was detected only a few times. This chain joins TRBV5-4 and TRBJ1-5; tentatively, D is TRBD1 (5 bases). The V end was cut by 0 bases, the J end by 1 base, with 8 bases between. The CDR3 is made up of 15 amino acids. Germline CDR1 reads SGHNT; CDR2 reads YYREEE (reference sequence). In nucleotides, the CDR3 is TGTGCCAGCAGCTTGGGGGGGGTGAGCAATCAGCCCCAGCATTTT. It codes for CASSLGGVSNQPQHF. The variable domain in full, with the rest retrieved from reference TRBV5-4 and TRBJ1-5, is ETGVTQSPTHLIKTRGQQVTLRCSSQSGHNTVSWYQQALGQGPQFIFQYYREEENGRGNFPPRFSGLQFPNYSSELNVNALELDDSALYLCASSLGGVSNQPQHFGDGTRLSIL.